The T cell receptor beta chain under discussion was sequenced for a study of immune heterogeneity within non-small cell lung tumors. Turning to the study itself: Classification of the tumors gave several squamous cell carcinomas, roughly eleven non-squamous carcinomas and 1 not otherwise specified. Study-level results: Local T-cell repertoire clonality was correlated with local tumor mutational burden, and the correlation was positive. It was moderate in strength but statistically significant (R about 0.35). The study found high-frequency T-cell receptor beta clonotypes largely distinct between individual patients.

Template was bulk tumor genomic DNA, 450 to 750 ng per sample. Biopsy collection occurred during surgery, with several far-apart biopsies per primary tumor. Patients went through curative surgery, and their non-small cell lung cancer was untreated and newly diagnosed. Individuals who provided samples were patients with newly diagnosed non-small cell lung cancer who were having surgery with curative intent. Multiplex PCR amplified TCR beta CDR3 with 32 V and 13 J primers. MiXCR, applied by TCRdb to the multiplex PCR reads, yields one record per CDR3 protein. This table holds 21,000 or so distinct CDR3 sequences, 28% found once. The table lists this clonotype with many counts. The antigen is undetermined. The ends lost 5 bases at V and 4 bases at J; junction bases unmatched: 5. Germline CDR1 is DFQATT and CDR2 is SNEGSKA (reference sequence). The CDR3 covers 14 residues.

The sequence was collected from a man between 35 and 55 years old with non-small cell lung cancer. V and J are TRBV20-1 and TRBJ1-1; 12 nucleotides align to TRBD1. Sequenced input: lung tumor tissue. In nucleotides, the CDR3 is TGCAGTGCTCGGGACAGGGGGCTAGTCACTGAAGCTTTCTTT. Its translation: CSARDRGLVTEAFF.